This T cell receptor beta chain was sequenced during a study of cytomegalovirus exposure and HLA in healthy donors. About the research overall: A later analysis reported the same platform for the 110 or so validation repertoires and the 500 to 700 first-cohort repertoires. General study points: Despite most TCR sequences being rare, some public TCRs occurred in many donors.

The study drew the donors from its approximately 110-subject validation cohort, separate from the roughly 700-subject first cohort. Assay used: immunoSEQ multiplex PCR; TCRdb lists only in-frame clones, some missing. The repertoire has roughly 150,000 clones, less than 90% of them found once; the top ten carry 2.5% to 4%. CDR1 is SEHNR, CDR2 FQNEAQ, per germline (reference sequence). The CDR3 covers 15 residues. V was clipped by 4 bases and J by 2 bases; unmatched bases: 6. Points on this clone: The antigen is undetermined.

The rearrangement joins TRBV7-9 to TRBJ2-3; 7 nucleotides align to TRBD2. The sequence derives from a woman under 30 in good health and CMV-seropositive. The source material was PBMCs. The CDR3 coding sequence is TGTGCCAGCAGCTGGGAGGGAGGGATCACAGATACGCAGTATTTT. It is translated as CASSWEGGITDTQYF.